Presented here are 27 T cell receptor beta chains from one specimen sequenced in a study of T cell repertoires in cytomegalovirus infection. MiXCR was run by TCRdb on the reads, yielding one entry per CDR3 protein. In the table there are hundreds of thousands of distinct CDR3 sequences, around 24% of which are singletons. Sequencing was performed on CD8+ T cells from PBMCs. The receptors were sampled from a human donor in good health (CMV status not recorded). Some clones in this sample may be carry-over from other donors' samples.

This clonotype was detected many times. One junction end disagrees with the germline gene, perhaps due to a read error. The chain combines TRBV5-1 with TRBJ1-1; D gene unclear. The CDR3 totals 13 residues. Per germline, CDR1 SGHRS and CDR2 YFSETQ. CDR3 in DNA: TGTGCCAGCAGCTTAGGAGAGAACACTGAAGCTTTCTTT. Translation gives CASSLGENTEAFF.

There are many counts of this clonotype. CDR3 DNA: TGTGCCAGCAGCTTAACGGGTTTGCATGAGCAGTTCTTC. Amino acids: CASSLTGLHEQFF. The rearrangement joins TRBV7-6 to TRBJ2-1; no firm D call. V dropped 2 bases and J dropped 8 bases, with 10 bases sitting between them. The CDR3 runs 13 residues. Germline lookup yields CDR1 SGHVS and CDR2 FNYEAQ.

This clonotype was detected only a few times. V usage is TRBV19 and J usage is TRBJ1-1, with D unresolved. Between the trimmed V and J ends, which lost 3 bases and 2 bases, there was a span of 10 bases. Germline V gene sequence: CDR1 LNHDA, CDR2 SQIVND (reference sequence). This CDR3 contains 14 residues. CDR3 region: CASSIFRSNTEAFF. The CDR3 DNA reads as TGTGCCAGTAGTATTTTTCGGAGTAACACTGAAGCTTTCTTT.

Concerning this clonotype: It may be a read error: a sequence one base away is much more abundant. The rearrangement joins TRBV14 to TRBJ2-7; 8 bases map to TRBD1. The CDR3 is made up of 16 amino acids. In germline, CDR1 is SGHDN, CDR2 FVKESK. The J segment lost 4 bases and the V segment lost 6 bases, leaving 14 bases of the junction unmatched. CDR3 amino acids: CASSQGAPVITYEQYF. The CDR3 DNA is TGTGCCAGCAGTCAGGGGGCACCCGTAATAACTTACGAGCAGTACTTC.

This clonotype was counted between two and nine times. The CDR3 coding sequence is TGCAGCGTTGAAGGTGGGGGGGTATTCTACTATGGCTACACCTTC. Translation: CSVEGGGVFYYGYTF. The V and J genes are TRBV29-1 and TRBJ1-2; a possible D gene is TRBD1 (5 bases). The CDR3 sequence is 15 residues long. CDR1 SQVTM and CDR2 ANQGSEA come from the germline V gene. Trimming took off 1 base at V and 3 bases at J, with 15 bases between the two ends.

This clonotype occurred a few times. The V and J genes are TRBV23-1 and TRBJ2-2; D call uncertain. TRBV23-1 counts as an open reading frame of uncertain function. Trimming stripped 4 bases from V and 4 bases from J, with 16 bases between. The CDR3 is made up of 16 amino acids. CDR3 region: CASSLSGPRFTGELFF. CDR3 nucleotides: TGCGCCAGCAGTCTCTCCGGCCCAAGATTCACCGGGGAGCTGTTTTTT.

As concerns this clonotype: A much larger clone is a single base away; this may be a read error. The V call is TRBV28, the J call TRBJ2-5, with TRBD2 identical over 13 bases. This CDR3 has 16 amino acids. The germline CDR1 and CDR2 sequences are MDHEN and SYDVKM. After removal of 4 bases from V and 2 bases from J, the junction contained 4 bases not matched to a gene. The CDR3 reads CASSSLTSGGQETQYF. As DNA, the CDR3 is TGTGCCAGCAGTTCCTTGACTAGCGGGGGGCAAGAGACCCAGTACTTC.

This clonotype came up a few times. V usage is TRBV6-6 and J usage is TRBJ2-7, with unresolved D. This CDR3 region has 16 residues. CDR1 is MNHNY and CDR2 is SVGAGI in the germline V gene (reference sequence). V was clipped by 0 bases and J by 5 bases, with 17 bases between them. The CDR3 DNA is TGTGCCAGCAGTTACTCGCCTGATGGTGGGTTGGACGAGCAGTACGTC. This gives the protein CASSYSPDGGLDEQYV.

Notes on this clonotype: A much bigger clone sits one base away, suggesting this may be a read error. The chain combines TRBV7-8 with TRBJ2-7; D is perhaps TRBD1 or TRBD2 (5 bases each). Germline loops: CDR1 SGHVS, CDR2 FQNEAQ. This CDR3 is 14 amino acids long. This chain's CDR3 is CASSFPGRTYEQCV. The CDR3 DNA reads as TGTGCCAGCAGCTTCCCGGGACGGACCTACGAGCAGTGCGTC.

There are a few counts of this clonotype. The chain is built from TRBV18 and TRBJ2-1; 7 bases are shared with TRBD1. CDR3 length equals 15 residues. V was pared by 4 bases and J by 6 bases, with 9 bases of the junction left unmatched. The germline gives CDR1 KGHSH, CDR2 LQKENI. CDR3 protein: CASSLLQGRGNEQFF. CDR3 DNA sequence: TGTGCCAGCTCACTACTACAGGGGCGAGGCAATGAGCAGTTCTTC.

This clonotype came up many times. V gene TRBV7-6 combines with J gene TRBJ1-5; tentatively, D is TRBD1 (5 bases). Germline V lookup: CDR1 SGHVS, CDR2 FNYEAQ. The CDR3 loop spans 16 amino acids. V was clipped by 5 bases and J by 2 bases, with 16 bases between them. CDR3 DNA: TGTGCCAGCAGCCCGGTGGCGGGGGACCGCAATCAGCCCCAGCATTTT. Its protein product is CASSPVAGDRNQPQHF.

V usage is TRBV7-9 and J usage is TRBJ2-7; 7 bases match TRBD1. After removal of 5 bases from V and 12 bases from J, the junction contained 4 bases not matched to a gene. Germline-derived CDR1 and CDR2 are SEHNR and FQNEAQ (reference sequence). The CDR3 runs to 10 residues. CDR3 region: CASSGDSLYV. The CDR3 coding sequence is TGTGCCAGCAGCGGGGACAGCTTGTACGTC.

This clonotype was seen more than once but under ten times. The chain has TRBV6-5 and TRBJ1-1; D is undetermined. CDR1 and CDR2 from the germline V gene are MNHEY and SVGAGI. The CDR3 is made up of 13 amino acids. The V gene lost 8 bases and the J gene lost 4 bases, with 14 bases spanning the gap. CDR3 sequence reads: CASRSRAGTEAFF. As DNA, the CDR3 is TGTGCCAGCCGTTCTCGGGCGGGCACTGAAGCTTTCTTT.

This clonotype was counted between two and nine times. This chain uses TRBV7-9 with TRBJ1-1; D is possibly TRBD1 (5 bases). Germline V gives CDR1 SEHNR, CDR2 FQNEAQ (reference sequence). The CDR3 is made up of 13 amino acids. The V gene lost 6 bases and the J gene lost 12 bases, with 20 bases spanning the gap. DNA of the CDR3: TGTGCCAGCAGTAAGGGACCAAAGGATGGGCCTTTCTTT. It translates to CASSKGPKDGPFF.

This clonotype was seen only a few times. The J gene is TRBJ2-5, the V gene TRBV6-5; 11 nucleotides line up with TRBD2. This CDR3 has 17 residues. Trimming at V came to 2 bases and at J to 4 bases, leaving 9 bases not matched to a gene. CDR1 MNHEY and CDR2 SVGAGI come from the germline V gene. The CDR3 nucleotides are TGTGCCAGCAGTTACGGGGTAGCGGGGGGGCCAGGAGAGACCCAGTACTTC. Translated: CASSYGVAGGPGETQYF.

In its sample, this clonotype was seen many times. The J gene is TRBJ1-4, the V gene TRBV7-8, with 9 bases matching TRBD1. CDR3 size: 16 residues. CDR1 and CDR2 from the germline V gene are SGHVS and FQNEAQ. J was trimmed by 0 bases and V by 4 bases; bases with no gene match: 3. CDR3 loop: CASSSRQGATNEKLFF. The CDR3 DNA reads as TGTGCCAGCAGCTCAAGACAGGGGGCAACTAATGAAAAACTGTTTTTT. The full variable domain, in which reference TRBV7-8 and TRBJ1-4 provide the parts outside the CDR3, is GAGVSQSPRYKVAKRGQDVALRCDPISGHVSLFWYQQALGQGPEFLTYFQNEAQLDKSGLPSDRFFAERPEGSVSTLKIQRTQQEDSAVYLCASSSRQGATNEKLFFGSGTQLSVL.

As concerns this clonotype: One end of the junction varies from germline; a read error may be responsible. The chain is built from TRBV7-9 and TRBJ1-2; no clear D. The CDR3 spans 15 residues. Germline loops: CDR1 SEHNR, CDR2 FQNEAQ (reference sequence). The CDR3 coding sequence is TGTGCCAGCAGCTCCGCAGATCGGGTCCTTCTGAGGATGGTCTTC. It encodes CASSSADRVLLRMVF.

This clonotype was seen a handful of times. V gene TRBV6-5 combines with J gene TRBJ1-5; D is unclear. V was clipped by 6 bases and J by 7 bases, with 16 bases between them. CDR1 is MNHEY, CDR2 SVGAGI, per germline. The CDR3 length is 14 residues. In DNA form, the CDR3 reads TGTGCCAGCAGCCTTCGGATCACCGGCCAGCCCCAGCATTTT. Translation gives CASSLRITGQPQHF.

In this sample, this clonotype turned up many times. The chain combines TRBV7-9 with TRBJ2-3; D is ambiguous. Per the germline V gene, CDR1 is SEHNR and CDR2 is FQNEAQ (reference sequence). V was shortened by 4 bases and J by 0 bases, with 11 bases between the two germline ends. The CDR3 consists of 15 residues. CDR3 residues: CASSSPTHSTDTQYF. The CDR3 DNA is TGTGCCAGCAGCTCGCCGACTCATAGCACAGATACGCAGTATTTT.

In nucleotides, the CDR3 is TGCAGTGCTATGAGTAGGCAGGGAGGTTACTATGGCTACACCTTC. Protein product: CSAMSRQGGYYGYTF. The chain links TRBV20-1 to TRBJ1-2; D may be TRBD1 (5 bases). The CDR3 has 15 amino acids. CDR1 is DFQATT and CDR2 is SNEGSKA in the germline V gene (reference sequence). V was trimmed by 4 bases and J by 3 bases, leaving 18 bases between them.

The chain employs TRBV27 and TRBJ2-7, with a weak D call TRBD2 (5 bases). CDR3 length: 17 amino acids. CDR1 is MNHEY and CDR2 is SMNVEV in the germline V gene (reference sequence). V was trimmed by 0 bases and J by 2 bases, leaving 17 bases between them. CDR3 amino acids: CASSLSNEGSSPYEQYF. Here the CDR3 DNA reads TGTGCCAGCAGTTTATCGAACGAGGGTAGCTCCCCCTACGAGCAGTACTTC.

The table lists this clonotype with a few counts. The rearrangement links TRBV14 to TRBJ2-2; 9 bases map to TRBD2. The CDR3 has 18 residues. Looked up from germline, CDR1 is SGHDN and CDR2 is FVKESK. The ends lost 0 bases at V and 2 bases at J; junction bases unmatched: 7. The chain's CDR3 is CASSQDQTLAGNTGELFF. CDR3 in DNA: TGTGCCAGCAGCCAAGATCAAACACTAGCGGGTAACACCGGGGAGCTGTTTTTT. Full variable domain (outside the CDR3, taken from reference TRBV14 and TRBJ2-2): EAGVTQFPSHSVIEKGQTVTLRCDPISGHDNLYWYRRVMGKEIKFLLHFVKESKQDESGMPNNRFLAERTGGTYSTLKVQPAELEDSGVYFCASSQDQTLAGNTGELFFGEGSRLTVL.

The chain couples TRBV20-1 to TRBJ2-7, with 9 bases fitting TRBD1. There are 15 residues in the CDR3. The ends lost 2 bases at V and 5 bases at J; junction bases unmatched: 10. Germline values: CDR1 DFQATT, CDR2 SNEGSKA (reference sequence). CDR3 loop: CSARQARDRANEQYF. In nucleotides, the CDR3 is TGCAGTGCTAGACAAGCCCGGGACAGGGCTAACGAGCAGTACTTC.

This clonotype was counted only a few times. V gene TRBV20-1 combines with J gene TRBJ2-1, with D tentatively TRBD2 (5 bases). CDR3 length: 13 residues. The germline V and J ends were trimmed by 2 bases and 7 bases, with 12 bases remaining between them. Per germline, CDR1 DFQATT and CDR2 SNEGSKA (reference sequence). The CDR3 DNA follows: TGCAGTGCTAGATACCCGGGCGGGAATGAGCAGTTCTTC. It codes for CSARYPGGNEQFF.

The CDR3 here is CASSFEIATGELFF. As DNA, the CDR3 is TGTGCCAGCAGCTTTGAAATAGCGACCGGGGAGCTGTTTTTT. This chain joins TRBV13 and TRBJ2-2; D is perhaps TRBD2 (5 bases). Trimming took 3 bases from V and 5 from J, leaving 10 bases between them. Germline V gives CDR1 PRHDT, CDR2 FYEKMQ (reference sequence). The CDR3 is made up of 14 amino acids.

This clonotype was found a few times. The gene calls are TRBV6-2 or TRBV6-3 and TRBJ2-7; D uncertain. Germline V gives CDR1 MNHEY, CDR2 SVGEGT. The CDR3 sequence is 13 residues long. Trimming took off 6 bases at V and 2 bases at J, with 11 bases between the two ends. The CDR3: CASSLSSAYEQYV. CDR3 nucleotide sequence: TGTGCCAGCAGCCTTTCATCAGCCTACGAGCAGTACGTC.

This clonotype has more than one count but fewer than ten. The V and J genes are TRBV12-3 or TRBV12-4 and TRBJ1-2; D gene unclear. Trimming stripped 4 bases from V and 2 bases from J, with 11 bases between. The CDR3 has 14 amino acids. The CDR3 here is CASSYGRENYGYTF. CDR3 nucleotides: TGTGCCAGCAGTTACGGAAGAGAAAACTATGGCTACACCTTC.